This T cell receptor (beta chain) was observed in a study of T cell clonality in common variable immunodeficiency. Study findings and constraints: CVID subjects had higher TCRbeta clonality than healthy controls, most marked in about a third. In common variable immunodeficiency, TCR beta chains reportedly carried fewer deletions and N-nucleotide insertions.

There are many counts of this clone. The antigen is not known. Sequencing ends 3 residues short of the CDR3 end; the germline J gene provides the rest. The CDR3 has 14 amino acids. The ends were cut back, 2 bases at V and 6 bases at J, with 10 bases in the middle. Germline V lookup: CDR1 KGHSH, CDR2 LQKENI. CVID and control samples used equivalent genomic DNA input. Profiled with immunoSEQ multiplex PCR; TCRdb holds only in-frame clones, not every one. The data show about 39,000 clones, with none appearing a single time. The clonotype comes from a person aged 18 to 70 in good health. The chain uses TRBV18 and TRBJ2-2, with D uncertain. The specimen was peripheral blood mononuclear cells. The part of the CDR3 DNA that was read is TGTGCCAGCTCACCAACATCAGCGTCCGGGGAG. It yields the protein CASSPTSASGE. The CDR3 in full is CASSPTSASGELFF. The full variable domain, its missing parts supplied by reference TRBV18 and TRBJ2-2, is NAGVMQNPRHLVRRRGQEARLRCSPMKGHSHVYWYRQLPEEGLKFMVYLQKENIIDESGMPKERFSAEFPKEGPSILRIQQVVRGDSAAYFCASSPTSASGELFFGEGSRLTVL.